The present entry profiles one T cell receptor beta chain with its context. The sample is drawn from a study of shared clonotypes between healthy human individuals. Germline lookup yields CDR1 SGHDT and CDR2 YYEEEE. The V end was cut by 2 bases, the J end by 5 bases, with 11 bases between. This CDR3 spans 13 amino acids. Genomic DNA of every subset was divided equally among multiple immunoSEQ plates. Ten immunoSEQ deep assay plates served to sequence unsorted PBMC DNA. Libraries were prepared by immunoSEQ multiplex PCR; TCRdb keeps only in-frame clonotypes and omits some of them. Here the sample spans over 400,000 clones, about 72% being singletons.

Sequencing was carried out using PBMCs. This receptor was obtained from a woman between 40 and 50 years old in good health. Some clones in this sample may be carry-over from other donors' samples. This chain connects TRBV5-6 to TRBJ2-7; perhaps TRBD1 as D (5 bases). The CDR3 nucleotides read TGTGCCAGCAGCTTAGGGGTAGTCGACGAGCAGTACTTC. Its translation: CASSLGVVDEQYF.